Shown below are 26 T cell receptor beta chains from a single sample sequenced in a study of vaccination effects on CD4 cells after COVID-19 (dated by TCRdb to between 2021 and 2024). What these receptors recognize is not known. The ViraFEST assay stimulated PBMC with viral peptide pools and then used TCR sequencing to identify antigen-specific CD4+ T cell clonotypes by expansion. After approximately eleven days of culture, CD4+ T cells were isolated with the EasySep CD4+ T cell isolation kit. Healthy vaccine recipients had no prior SARS-CoV-2 infection, confirmed by negative nucleocapsid antibodies before and after vaccination. Library preparation employed the immunoSEQ multiplex PCR assay. Not all clones reach the TCRdb copy of this immuneACCESS table, which keeps in-frame sequences only. Checked studies attribute under half of the gap to unresolved V genes and leave the rest unexplained. This sample is represented by about 73,000 clones; about four fifths of them were singletons. The top ten clones comprise under 3% of the sample.

Sequenced material: CD4+ T cells from PBMCs cultured with HCoV-NL63 spike peptides, taken before COVID-19 vaccination. What the cell subset or site label conveys for this sample: HCoV-NL63 spike overlapping peptide pool stimulation. These receptors came from a human donor who received a COVID-19 vaccine.

This clone was seen a single time. The chain is built from TRBV10-2 and TRBJ2-2, with D unclear. Trimming cost V 3 bases and J 1 base, with 9 bases left between them. Germline V lookup: CDR1 WSHSY, CDR2 SAAADI. This CDR3 has 15 amino acids. The DNA for the CDR3 is TGCGCCAGCAGTGAAATAGGCAAGAACACCGGGGAGCTGTTTTTT. Amino acids: CASSEIGKNTGELFF.

The chain has TRBV10-3 and TRBJ1-2; D is undetermined. The germline CDR1 and CDR2 sequences are ENHRY and SYGVKD. The length of the CDR3 is 13 residues. V dropped 0 bases and J dropped 4 bases, with 6 bases sitting between them. In nucleotides, the CDR3 is TGTGCCATCAGTGAGTCGACTGGCTATGGCTACACCTTC. Translating it yields CAISESTGYGYTF.

The chain links TRBV7-3 to TRBJ1-4; tentative D call: TRBD1 (6 bases). The ends were cut back, 4 bases at V and 8 bases at J, with 11 bases in the middle. Germline V lookup: CDR1 SGHTA, CDR2 FQGTGA. The length of the CDR3 is 13 residues. CDR3 residues: CASSSARGEKLFF. The CDR3 DNA reads TGTGCCAGCAGCTCAGCGAGGGGGGAAAAACTGTTTTTT.

This clone was observed a few times. The rearrangement uses TRBV2 and TRBJ1-6; 10 positions match TRBD1. This CDR3 region has 15 residues. Per the germline V gene, CDR1 is SNHLY and CDR2 is FYNNEI. The ends lost 6 bases at V and 3 bases at J; junction bases unmatched: 2. DNA for the CDR3: TGTGCCAGCAGGGGACAGGGGATCTATAATTCACCCCTCCACTTT. This encodes CASRGQGIYNSPLHF.

The chain links TRBV5-4 to TRBJ2-4; no firm D call. Germline V CDR1 and CDR2: SGHNT, YYREEE (reference sequence). V lost 4 bases to trimming and J lost 4 bases, with 9 bases between them. The CDR3 runs 13 residues. Here the CDR3 DNA reads TGTGCCAGCAGCCTCGGACCAAAAAACATTCAGTACTTC. The encoded protein is CASSLGPKNIQYF.

This clone has only a few counts. The J gene is TRBJ1-4, the V gene TRBV19; D uncertain. Germline CDR1 reads LNHDA; CDR2 reads SQIVND (reference sequence). This CDR3 comprises 15 residues. V was clipped by 3 bases and J by 8 bases, with 16 bases between them. CDR3 DNA: TGTGCCAGTAGTATGTATGAAGGGCTTTCCGAAAAACTGTTTTTT. Protein product: CASSMYEGLSEKLFF. Full variable domain (rest looked up from reference TRBV19 and TRBJ1-4): DGGITQSPKYLFRKEGQNVTLSCEQNLNHDAMYWYRQDPGQGLRLIYYSQIVNDFQKGDIAEGYSVSREKKESFPLTVTSAQKNPTAFYLCASSMYEGLSEKLFFGSGTQLSVL.

This clone was seen a handful of times. The CDR3 is CASRRDRSTDTQYF. The DNA for the CDR3 is TGCGCCAGCCGACGGGACAGGAGCACAGATACGCAGTATTTT. This chain connects TRBV10-1 to TRBJ2-3; 8 bases align to TRBD1. The germline V gene encodes CDR1 WNHNN and CDR2 SYGVQD (reference sequence). V dropped 8 bases and J dropped 0; count of bases not matched to a gene: 4. The CDR3 has 14 residues.

The chain uses TRBV5-1 and TRBJ2-1, with D possibly TRBD2 on 6 matching bases. The germline V gene encodes CDR1 SGHRS and CDR2 YFSETQ. Deletions cut 5 bases from V and 6 bases from J, with 15 bases between. This CDR3 comprises 14 residues. The CDR3 DNA reads as TGCGCCAGCAGTGCCCGGGACTCCGGCAATGAGCAGTTCTTC. Its protein is CASSARDSGNEQFF.

V usage is TRBV28 and J usage is TRBJ2-3, with 9 bases lining up with TRBD2. The CDR3 sequence is 19 residues long. J lost 2 bases, V lost 5 bases, and 17 bases had no gene match. The V gene's germline CDR1 is MDHEN and CDR2 SYDVKM. CDR3 in DNA: TGTGCCAGCAGTCCTGGACAGCGTTGGGCGGGGGGGCTCACAGATACGCAGTATTTT. It is translated as CASSPGQRWAGGLTDTQYF.

The chain couples TRBV5-1 to TRBJ2-2; D gene ambiguous. Germline loops: CDR1 SGHRS, CDR2 YFSETQ. Trimming removed 0 bases from V and 4 bases from J, with 10 bases in between. This CDR3 spans 15 amino acids. The CDR3 loop reads CASSLVSLTTGELFF. The CDR3 DNA is TGCGCCAGCAGCTTGGTTTCGCTTACCACCGGGGAGCTGTTTTTT.

The V and J genes are TRBV10-2 and TRBJ2-2; D gene unclear. This CDR3 is 12 amino acids long. Germline values: CDR1 WSHSY, CDR2 SAAADI. V lost 7 bases to trimming and J lost 1 base, with 4 bases between them. The CDR3 DNA sequence: TGCGCCAGCACCCGGAACACCGGGGAGCTGTTTTTT. Translating it yields CASTRNTGELFF.

The gene calls are TRBV6-2 or TRBV6-3 and TRBJ2-7, with D unresolved. The germline V gene encodes CDR1 MNHEY and CDR2 SVGEGT. V gave up 3 bases and J gave up 4 bases, with 13 bases separating them. This CDR3 comprises 14 residues. CDR3 amino acids: CASSYGRSPYEQYV. The CDR3 nucleotides are TGTGCCAGCAGTTATGGAAGGAGTCCGTACGAGCAGTACGTC.

The J gene is TRBJ2-3, the V gene TRBV9, with 7 positions matching TRBD2. The CDR3 consists of 11 residues. Losses at the gene ends were 0 bases for V and 11 bases for J; bases not matched to a gene: 0. CDR1 SGDLS and CDR2 YYNGEE come from the germline V gene. CDR3 nucleotides: TGTGCCAGCAGCGTAGGGACTAGGCAGTATTTT. This encodes CASSVGTRQYF.

The V call is TRBV7-9, the J call TRBJ2-7; D is possibly TRBD1 or TRBD2 (5 bases each). The CDR3 is made up of 14 amino acids. Per the germline V gene, CDR1 is SEHNR and CDR2 is FQNEAQ (reference sequence). Trimming stripped 4 bases from V and 2 bases from J, with 12 bases between. The DNA of the CDR3 is TGTGCCAGCAGCTCCGCCGGGACGGCCTACGAGCAGTACGTC. It is translated as CASSSAGTAYEQYV.

The chain joins TRBV10-3 to TRBJ1-2; unclear D gene. The germline CDR1 and CDR2 sequences are ENHRY and SYGVKD. CDR3 length: 14 residues. Trimming took off 2 bases at V and 4 bases at J, with 11 bases between the two ends. In DNA form, the CDR3 reads TGTGCCATCAGTGAGGATCCAGTCGTCTATGGCTACACCTTC. Its translation is CAISEDPVVYGYTF.

The J gene is TRBJ2-7, the V gene TRBV6-1, with no clear D. Trimming shortened V by 1 base and J by 9 bases, and 13 bases separated the two germline ends. CDR3 length: 13 amino acids. The germline CDR1 and CDR2 sequences are MNHNS and SASEGT. CDR3 sequence: CASSEVTQMSQYV. DNA for the CDR3: TGTGCCAGCAGTGAAGTTACCCAGATGTCGCAGTACGTC.

The J gene is TRBJ1-4, the V gene TRBV30; D gene uncertain. This CDR3 is 14 amino acids long. The germline CDR1 and CDR2 sequences are GTSNPN and SVGIG (reference sequence). V lost 0 bases, J lost 7 bases, and 12 bases lay in between. The CDR3 region has the DNA TGTGCCTGGAGTGTACGGGTCACGGGTGAAAAACTGTTTTTT. The encoded protein is CAWSVRVTGEKLFF.

This chain joins TRBV30 and TRBJ2-3, with TRBD1 matching 7 bases. V was pared by 2 bases and J by 0 bases, with 14 bases of the junction left unmatched. This CDR3 is 18 amino acids long. Germline V gene data show CDR1 as GTSNPN and CDR2 as SVGIG (reference sequence). The CDR3 DNA is TGTGCCTGGAGTAGCCGCCGAACGACAGGGCCTAGCACAGATACGCAGTATTTT. This sequence encodes CAWSSRRTTGPSTDTQYF.

V usage is TRBV19 and J usage is TRBJ1-4, with D hard to call. The CDR3 spans 15 residues. Germline lookup yields CDR1 LNHDA and CDR2 SQIVND (reference sequence). V was trimmed by 3 bases and J by 8 bases, leaving 16 bases between them. The chain's CDR3 is CASSILPPGREKLFF. The CDR3 nucleotides read TGTGCCAGTAGTATCCTTCCACCGGGCAGGGAAAAACTGTTTTTT.

V is TRBV7-3 and J is TRBJ1-1, with D tentatively TRBD1 (5 bases). V lost 2 bases and J lost 1, with 11 bases in between. Germline CDR1 is SGHTA and CDR2 is FQGTGA. This CDR3 region has 15 residues. The CDR3 nucleotides are TGTGCCAGCAGCTTAGGGCCAGGGAGGAACACTGAAGCTTTCTTT. Residues: CASSLGPGRNTEAFF.

V and J are TRBV5-8 and TRBJ1-4; D is unresolved. The V gene lost 0 bases and the J gene lost 8 bases, with 8 bases spanning the gap. Germline CDR1 SGHTS, CDR2 YDEGEE. The CDR3 sequence is 13 residues long. CDR3 sequence: CASSLGTDEKLFF. CDR3 DNA sequence: TGTGCCAGCAGCTTGGGGACGGACGAAAAACTGTTTTTT.

The chain is built from TRBV7-3 and TRBJ2-2; weak D call: TRBD1 (6 bases). Per germline, CDR1 SGHTA and CDR2 FQGTGA. V lost 5 bases, J lost 4 bases, and 14 bases lay in between. CDR3 length equals 15 residues. CDR3 residues: CASSLTGLITGELFF. The CDR3 DNA sequence: TGTGCCAGCAGCCTCACAGGGTTAATCACCGGGGAGCTGTTTTTT.

J is TRBJ1-1 and V is TRBV10-3; 7 nucleotides agree with TRBD1. With 6 bases clipped from V and 1 base from J, the junction kept 5 bases outside the gene matches. The germline gives CDR1 ENHRY, CDR2 SYGVKD. The CDR3 is 14 residues long. The CDR3 loop reads CAIRPDRANTEAFF. CDR3 DNA: TGTGCCATCAGGCCCGACAGGGCGAACACTGAAGCTTTCTTT.

V gene TRBV18 combines with J gene TRBJ2-1; D call uncertain. The CDR3 has 13 residues. V was trimmed by 6 bases and J by 8 bases, leaving 14 bases between them. Germline assignment: CDR1 KGHSH and CDR2 LQKENI. CDR3 loop: CASSPSPRDEQFF. In nucleotides, the CDR3 is TGTGCCAGCTCGCCATCCCCAAGAGATGAGCAGTTCTTC.

The chain combines TRBV18 with TRBJ2-6, with D uncertain. The V end lost 2 bases, the J end lost 4 bases, and 6 bases lay between the germline ends. The CDR3 is 14 residues long. Germline CDR1 reads KGHSH; CDR2 reads LQKENI. The CDR3 loop reads CASSPMAGANVLTF. CDR3 sequence (DNA): TGTGCCAGCTCACCAATGGCCGGGGCCAACGTCCTGACTTTC.

The chain employs TRBV6-5 and TRBJ1-2; no clear D gene. V was cut by 7 bases and J by 0 bases, with 12 bases left in between. This CDR3 is 14 amino acids long. The germline V gene encodes CDR1 MNHEY and CDR2 SVGAGI. The CDR3 region has the DNA TGTGCCAGCATCCGGGGATGGACTAACTATGGCTACACCTTC. Residues: CASIRGWTNYGYTF.